These 20 T cell receptor beta chains came from one sample sequenced in a study of blood T cell repertoires in COVID-19. Profiled with immunoSEQ multiplex PCR; TCRdb holds only in-frame clones, not every one. The sample includes 350,000 or so clones, around 86% of them seen just once. The sequencing input was PBMCs or T cells enriched from blood (not recorded which). The source is a middle-aged woman with acute COVID-19.

J is TRBJ2-7 and V is TRBV3-1 (or the pseudogene TRBV3-2), with 12 positions matching TRBD2. The V segment lost 4 bases and the J segment 11 bases; nucleotides outside the gene matches: 12. The germline V gene has CDR1 LGHDT and CDR2 YNNKEL (reference sequence). This CDR3 has 15 residues. The chain's CDR3 is CASSPRMLAGGGEYF. CDR3 DNA: TGTGCCAGCAGCCCCCGGATGCTAGCGGGAGGGGGAGAGTACTTC.

This clone was counted once. This chain uses TRBV10-3 with TRBJ1-2, with 9 nucleotides matching TRBD1. J lost 4 bases, V lost 6 bases, and 12 bases had no gene match. The CDR3 has 16 amino acids. CDR1 ENHRY and CDR2 SYGVKD come from the germline V gene. The CDR3 DNA sequence: TGTGCCATCAGAACTCCGGGACAGGGCTCCCTCTATGGCTACACCTTC. Its translation: CAIRTPGQGSLYGYTF.

This clone showed up just once. V is TRBV20-1 and J is TRBJ2-7; D is uncertain. The CDR3 is 11 amino acids. Germline CDR1 and CDR2: DFQATT and SNEGSKA (reference sequence). CDR3 in amino acids: CSPSASYEQYF. The CDR3 nucleotides read TGCAGCCCCAGCGCCTCCTACGAGCAGTACTTC.

In nucleotides, the CDR3 is TGTGCCAGCAGTTTTGCGGGACGGGTAAGCAATCAGCCCCAGCATTTT. It encodes CASSFAGRVSNQPQHF. This chain joins TRBV7-2 and TRBJ1-5; D is possibly TRBD1 (5 bases). Deletions cut 6 bases from V and 1 base from J, with 16 bases between. Germline CDR1 reads SGHTA; CDR2 reads FQGNSA. This CDR3 has 16 amino acids.

The V call is TRBV10-3, the J call TRBJ2-3, with 8 bases aligning to TRBD1. Trimming removed 5 bases from V and 4 bases from J; junction bases left unmatched: 5. Germline assignment: CDR1 ENHRY and CDR2 SYGVKD. The length of the CDR3 is 14 residues. The CDR3 reads CAISLDRVSDTQYF. Written as DNA, the CDR3 is TGTGCCATCAGTTTGGACAGGGTATCAGATACGCAGTATTTT.

This rearrangement joins TRBV4-2 to TRBJ1-1, with D uncertain. Between the trimmed V and J ends, which lost 2 bases and 1 base, there was a span of 8 bases. The CDR3 has 14 residues. Germline values: CDR1 LGHNA, CDR2 YNFKEQ. CDR3 nucleotides: TGTGCCAGCAGCCAAACAGACAAGAACACTGAAGCTTTCTTT. Protein sequence: CASSQTDKNTEAFF.

V gene TRBV11-3 combines with J gene TRBJ2-2; maybe TRBD2 (5 bases). This CDR3 is 13 amino acids long. Trimming cost V 5 bases and J 3 bases, with 7 bases left between them. Germline CDR1 SGHNT, CDR2 YENEEA. The CDR3 loop reads CASSKDYTGELFF. The DNA of the CDR3 is TGTGCCAGCAGCAAGGACTACACCGGGGAGCTGTTTTTT.

The chain uses TRBV7-9 and TRBJ2-2; TRBD1 might be the D (6 bases). CDR3 length: 15 residues. Germline CDR1 SEHNR, CDR2 FQNEAQ (reference sequence). The ends were cut back, 7 bases at V and 3 bases at J, with 15 bases in the middle. The CDR3 loop is CASTLGPGDTGELFF. For the CDR3, the DNA is TGTGCCAGCACCTTGGGCCCAGGGGACACCGGGGAGCTGTTTTTT.

As DNA, the CDR3 is TGCGCCAGCAGCCAAGATCTCAGGGCCTCACCCCTCCACTTT. It is translated as CASSQDLRASPLHF. V gene TRBV4-1 combines with J gene TRBJ1-6; D might be TRBD1 (5 bases). V lost 0 bases to trimming and J lost 10 bases, with 10 bases between them. CDR3 length equals 14 residues. The germline V gene encodes CDR1 MGHRA and CDR2 YSYEKL.

CDR3 sequence: CASSYGLKRGSTDTQYF. CDR3 sequence (DNA): TGTGCCAGCAGTTACGGGCTAAAGCGGGGTAGCACAGATACGCAGTATTTT. This rearrangement joins TRBV6-2 or TRBV6-3 to TRBJ2-3; 7 bases are a match to TRBD2. The length of the CDR3 is 17 residues. CDR1 and CDR2 from the germline V gene are MNHEY and SVGEGT. V was pared by 2 bases and J by 0 bases, with 8 bases of the junction left unmatched.

CDR3 DNA sequence: TGTGCCAGCCGTAACCCAGGGGCAGATACGCAGTATTTT. This sequence encodes CASRNPGADTQYF. The V and J genes are TRBV28 and TRBJ2-3, with D tentatively TRBD1 (6 bases). This CDR3 is 13 amino acids long. The germline V gene encodes CDR1 MDHEN and CDR2 SYDVKM. V was cut by 8 bases and J by 4 bases, with 13 bases left in between. Looking up the rest from reference TRBV28 and TRBJ2-3 gives the full variable domain: DVKVTQSSRYLVKRTGEKVFLECVQDMDHENMFWYRQDPGLGLRLIYFSYDVKMKEKGDIPEGYSVSREKKERFSLILESASTNQTSMYLCASRNPGADTQYFGPGTRLTVL.

This CDR3 reads CAGARNDRDKTEAFF. CDR3 DNA: TGTGCCGGAGCCCGAAATGACAGGGATAAAACTGAAGCTTTCTTT. This chain links TRBV21-1 with TRBJ1-1; the table's D gene call, TRBD1, was not cross checked with the DNA. TRBV21-1 is assigned pseudogene status. The CDR3 covers 15 residues.

The CDR3 sequence: CLGQPYTEAFF. CDR3 coding DNA: TGTCTCGGACAGCCATACACTGAAGCTTTCTTT. The chain uses TRBV7-8 and TRBJ1-1, with D perhaps TRBD1 (6 bases). The CDR3 sequence is 11 residues long. Germline V lookup: CDR1 SGHVS, CDR2 FQNEAQ.

CDR3 protein: CASSPSQGPLNTEAFF. The CDR3 DNA sequence: TGTGCCAGCAGCCCATCGCAGGGGCCCCTGAACACTGAAGCTTTCTTT. The chain couples TRBV6-6 to TRBJ1-1, with D perhaps TRBD1 (6 bases). From germline, CDR1 is MNHNY and CDR2 SVGAGI (reference sequence). Trimming left V 6 bases short and J 0 bases short, with 17 bases between. This CDR3 spans 16 amino acids.

This clone came up once. This chain uses TRBV28 with TRBJ2-1, with TRBD1 matching 12 bases. The junction had 8 bases not matched to a gene; V was cut back by 4 bases and J by 7 bases. The CDR3 runs to 16 residues. Germline-derived CDR1 and CDR2 are MDHEN and SYDVKM. The CDR3: CASSSTGDRGRNEQFF. CDR3 bases: TGTGCCAGCAGTTCTACTGGGGACAGGGGGCGGAATGAGCAGTTCTTC.

The chain combines TRBV27 with TRBJ2-7, with TRBD1 matching 8 bases. CDR1 MNHEY and CDR2 SMNVEV come from the germline V gene (reference sequence). This CDR3 spans 15 amino acids. With 2 bases clipped from V and 5 bases from J, the junction kept 8 bases outside the gene matches. The CDR3 spells CASSLGQGGIHEQYF. Written as DNA, the CDR3 is TGTGCCAGCAGTTTAGGACAGGGCGGCATCCACGAGCAGTACTTC.

About this clone: Other DNA sequences in the same sample also yield this CDR3. The rearrangement links TRBV6-2 or TRBV6-3 to TRBJ2-5; D is unclear. Germline-derived CDR1 and CDR2 are MNHEY and SVGEGT. CDR3 size: 12 residues. V gave up 5 bases and J gave up 2 bases, with 6 bases separating them. The CDR3 DNA reads TGTGCCAGCAGTAGAGGACAAGAGACCCAGTACTTC. Translation gives CASSRGQETQYF.

The chain carries TRBV7-2 and TRBJ1-4; tentative D call: TRBD1 (5 bases). CDR1 and CDR2 (germline): SGHTA, FQGNSA. V was clipped by 4 bases and J by 5 bases, with 11 bases between them. The CDR3 is 14 residues long. CDR3 in DNA: TGTGCCAGCAGCTCCGACAGTGGCAATGAAAAACTGTTTTTT. Its protein is CASSSDSGNEKLFF.

This chain uses TRBV4-3 with TRBJ1-2, with TRBD1 as a possible D gene (6 bases). The CDR3 extends over 13 amino acids. The germline CDR1 and CDR2 sequences are LGHNA and YSLEER. Trimming pared 4 bases from V and 7 bases from J, leaving 13 bases between. The CDR3 sequence: CASSLSQGFGYTF. The CDR3 DNA reads as TGCGCCAGCAGCCTCTCCCAGGGGTTTGGCTACACCTTC.

The chain employs TRBV28 and TRBJ1-5, with D maybe TRBD1 (5 bases). With 6 bases removed from V and 6 bases from J, the gap between germline ends came to 18 bases. Germline loops: CDR1 MDHEN, CDR2 SYDVKM. The CDR3 length is 15 residues. In nucleotides, the CDR3 is TGTGCCAGCAGCTCCACCGGGGGAGGTGGTCAGCCCCAGCATTTT. It yields the protein CASSSTGGGGQPQHF.